This entry lists 2 T cell receptor beta chains sequenced from one sample in a study of response to subunit inactivated influenza vaccine. TCRdb redid the calling of the RT-PCR reads with MiXCR, one entry per CDR3 protein. The data show approximately 170,000 distinct CDR3 sequences, roughly 14% seen once. This specimen was CD8+ T cells sorted from PBMCs, taken 4 to 6 days after vaccination. These receptor sequences come from a man between 45 and 60 years old who received an inactivated influenza vaccine.

J is TRBJ2-5 and V is TRBV4-1, with D perhaps TRBD2 (6 bases). V was trimmed by 1 base and J by 14 bases, leaving 29 bases between them. CDR3 size: 17 residues. The germline V gene has CDR1 MGHRA and CDR2 YSYEKL. CDR3 sequence: CASSQGIVASALQAPYF. CDR3 nucleotides: TGCGCCAGCAGCCAAGGAATAGTTGCTAGCGCACTCCAGGCCCCTTACTTC.

This chain uses TRBV7-9 with TRBJ1-1; D gene unclear. The CDR3 covers 11 residues. Trimming took 1 base from V and 11 from J, leaving 8 bases between them. The germline V gene has CDR1 SEHNR and CDR2 FQNEAQ (reference sequence). The CDR3 loop reads CASSLGLDAFF. The CDR3 region has the DNA TGTGCCAGCAGCTTAGGTTTGGATGCTTTCTTT.